This T cell receptor (beta chain) was found in a study of blood T cell repertoires in COVID-19. This CDR3 is 17 amino acids long. Trimming cost V 2 bases and J 5 bases; bases outside gene matches: 6. Germline V gene sequence: CDR1 SGHTS, CDR2 YDEGEE. In the original analysis: Estimates of nucleated cell counts were drawn from the amplification of reference gene primers. Repertoires were generated with immunoSEQ multiplex PCR, while TCRdb's copy carries only in-frame clones and drops some. V and J calls and clone size are as listed in that table; D and trimming were resolved from the DNA. The repertoire has tens of thousands of clones, less than 95% of them found once; the top ten carry roughly 20%.

The sequenced sample consisted of peripheral blood. The rearrangement links TRBV5-8 to TRBJ2-5; the match to TRBD2 covers 16 bases. The receptor comes from a man aged 80 or over with acute or convalescent COVID-19. The CDR3 region is CASSLGTSGGARETQYF. DNA of the CDR3: TGTGCCAGCAGCTTAGGGACTAGCGGGGGGGCCCGGGAGACCCAGTACTTC.